This note documents a single TCR beta chain sequence. The target antigen is unknown. These data come from a study of PD-L1 blockade in urothelial cancer. Looking at the study overall: Atezolizumab was started by patients at some point between 2014 and 2016 at 1,200 mg intravenously every 3 weeks. Blood was subjected to analysis at 3 weeks (second dose) and 6 weeks following treatment start. Findings and caveats of the study: Pretreatment blood TCR clonality under the median forecast improved survival.

The CDR3 length is 13 residues. In germline, CDR1 is MNHNS, CDR2 SASEGT. V shed 7 bases and J shed 0 bases, with 10 bases lying between them. Using immunoSEQ multiplex PCR, the repertoire was profiled, and TCRdb retains in-frame clones only, with some absent. The table includes 15,000 to 20,000 clones, roughly 87% detected once. Sampling of each patient yielded between 1 and 8 specimens, collected pretreatment and on-treatment. This TCR was recovered from a man aged 45-65 years with urothelial cancer. The input for sequencing was PBMCs, taken around atezolizumab (anti-PD-L1) treatment. V is TRBV6-1 and J is TRBJ2-7; D call uncertain. The CDR3, as DNA: TGTGCCAGCAAGTCGGAGAGCTCCTACGAGCAGTACTTC. It encodes CASKSESSYEQYF.